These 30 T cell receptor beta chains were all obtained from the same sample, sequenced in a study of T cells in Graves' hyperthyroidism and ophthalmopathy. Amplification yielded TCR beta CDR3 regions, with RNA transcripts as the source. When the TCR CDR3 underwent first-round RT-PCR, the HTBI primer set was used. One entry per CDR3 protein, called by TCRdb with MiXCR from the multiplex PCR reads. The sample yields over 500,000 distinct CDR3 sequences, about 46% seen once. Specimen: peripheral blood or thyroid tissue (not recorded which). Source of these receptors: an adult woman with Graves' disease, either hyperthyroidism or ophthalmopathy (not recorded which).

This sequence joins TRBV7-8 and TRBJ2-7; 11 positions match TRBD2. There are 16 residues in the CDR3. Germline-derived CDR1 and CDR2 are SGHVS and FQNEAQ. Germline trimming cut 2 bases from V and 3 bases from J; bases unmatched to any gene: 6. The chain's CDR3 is CASSLFAGTSGYEQYF. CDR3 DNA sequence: TGTGCCAGCAGCTTATTCGCCGGGACTAGCGGCTACGAGCAGTACTTC.

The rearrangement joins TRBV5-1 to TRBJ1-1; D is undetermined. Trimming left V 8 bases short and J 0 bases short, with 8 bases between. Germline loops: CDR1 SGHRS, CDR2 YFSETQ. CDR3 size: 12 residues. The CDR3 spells CASSNLNTEAFF. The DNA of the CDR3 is TGCGCCAGTTCCAATCTGAACACTGAAGCTTTCTTT.

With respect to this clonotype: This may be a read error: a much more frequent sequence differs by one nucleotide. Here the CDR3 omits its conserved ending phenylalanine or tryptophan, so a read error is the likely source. The CDR3 region has the DNA TGTGCCAGCAGTTCTCCTGGCCAAGAGACCCAGTACCTC. The encoded protein is CASSSPGQETQYL. This rearrangement joins TRBV6-5 to TRBJ2-5; D is ambiguous. Trimming left V 4 bases short and J 1 base short, with 7 bases between. The germline gives CDR1 MNHEY, CDR2 SVGAGI. The CDR3 length is 13 residues.

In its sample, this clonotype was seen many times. This CDR3 is CASSLQRVEETQYF. The CDR3 DNA sequence: TGCGCCAGCAGCCTCCAGAGGGTAGAAGAGACCCAGTACTTC. This chain uses TRBV5-1 with TRBJ2-5, with D perhaps matching TRBD2 (5 bases). Germline V gene sequence: CDR1 SGHRS, CDR2 YFSETQ. This CDR3 is built from 14 residues. V lost 4 bases to trimming and J lost 3 bases, with 13 bases between them.

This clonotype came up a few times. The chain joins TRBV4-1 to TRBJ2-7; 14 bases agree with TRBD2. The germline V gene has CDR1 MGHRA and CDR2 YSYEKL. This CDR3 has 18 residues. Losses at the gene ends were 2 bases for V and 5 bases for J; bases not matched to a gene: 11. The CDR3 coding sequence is TGCGCCAGCAGCCAACCGACTAGCGGGAGGGCTAATCGGCACGAGCAGTACTTC. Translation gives CASSQPTSGRANRHEQYF.

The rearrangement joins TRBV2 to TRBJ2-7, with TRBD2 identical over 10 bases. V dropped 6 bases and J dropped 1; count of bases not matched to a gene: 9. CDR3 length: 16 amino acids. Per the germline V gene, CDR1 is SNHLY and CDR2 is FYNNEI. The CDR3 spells CASSDTGTSVSYEQYF. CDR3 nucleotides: TGTGCCAGCAGCGATACCGGGACTAGCGTTTCCTACGAGCAGTACTTC. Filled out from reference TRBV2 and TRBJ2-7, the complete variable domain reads EPEVTQTPSHQVTQMGQEVILRCVPISNHLYFYWYRQILGQKVEFLVSFYNNEISEKSEIFDDQFSVERPDGSNFTLKIRSTKLEDSAMYFCASSDTGTSVSYEQYFGPGTRLTVT.

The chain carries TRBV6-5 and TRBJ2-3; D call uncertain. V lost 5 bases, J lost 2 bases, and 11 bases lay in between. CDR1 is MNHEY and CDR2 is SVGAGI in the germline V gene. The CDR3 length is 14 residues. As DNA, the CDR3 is TGTGCCAGCAGTGGTGGGCTCCCCACAGATACGCAGTATTTT. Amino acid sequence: CASSGGLPTDTQYF.

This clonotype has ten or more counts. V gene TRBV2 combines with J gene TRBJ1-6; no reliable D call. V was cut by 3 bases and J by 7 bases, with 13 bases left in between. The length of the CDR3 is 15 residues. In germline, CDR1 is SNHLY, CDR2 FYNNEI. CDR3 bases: TGTGCCAGCAGTGAGGATGGACTAGGGAATTCACCCCTCCACTTT. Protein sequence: CASSEDGLGNSPLHF.

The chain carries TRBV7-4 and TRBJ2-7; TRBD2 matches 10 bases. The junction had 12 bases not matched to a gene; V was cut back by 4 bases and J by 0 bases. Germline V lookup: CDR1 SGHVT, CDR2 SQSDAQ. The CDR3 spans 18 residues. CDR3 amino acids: CASSSPPGSGRISYEQYF. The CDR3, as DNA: TGTGCCAGCAGCTCCCCGCCGGGTAGCGGGAGGATCTCCTACGAGCAGTACTTC.

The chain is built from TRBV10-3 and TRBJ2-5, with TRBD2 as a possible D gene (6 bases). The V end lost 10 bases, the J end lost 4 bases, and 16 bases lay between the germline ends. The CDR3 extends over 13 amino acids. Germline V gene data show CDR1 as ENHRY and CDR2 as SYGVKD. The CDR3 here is CATKWFGGETQYF. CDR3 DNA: TGTGCCACGAAATGGTTCGGGGGAGAGACCCAGTACTTC.

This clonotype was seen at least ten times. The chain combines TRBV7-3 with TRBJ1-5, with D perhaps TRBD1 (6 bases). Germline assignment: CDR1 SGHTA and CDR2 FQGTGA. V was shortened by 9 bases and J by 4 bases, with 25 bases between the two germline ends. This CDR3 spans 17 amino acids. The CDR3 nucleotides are TGTGCCAGTCCCGCGACAGGCCACACAGGGAGAAATCAGCCCCAGCATTTT. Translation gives CASPATGHTGRNQPQHF.

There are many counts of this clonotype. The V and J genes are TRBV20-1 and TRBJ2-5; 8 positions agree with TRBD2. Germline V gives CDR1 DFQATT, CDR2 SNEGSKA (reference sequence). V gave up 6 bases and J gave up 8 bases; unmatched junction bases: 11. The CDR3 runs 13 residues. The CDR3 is CSAPASGLRTQYF. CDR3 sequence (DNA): TGCAGTGCGCCCGCTAGCGGGCTGAGAACCCAGTACTTC.

The CDR3 sequence: CSVEGFSYGELFF. The CDR3 region has the DNA TGCAGCGTTGAGGGCTTTTCGTATGGGGAGCTGTTTTTT. This chain uses TRBV29-1 with TRBJ2-2; D is ambiguous. This CDR3 region has 13 residues. Trimming pared 3 bases from V and 8 bases from J, leaving 13 bases between. Germline V gives CDR1 SQVTM, CDR2 ANQGSEA.

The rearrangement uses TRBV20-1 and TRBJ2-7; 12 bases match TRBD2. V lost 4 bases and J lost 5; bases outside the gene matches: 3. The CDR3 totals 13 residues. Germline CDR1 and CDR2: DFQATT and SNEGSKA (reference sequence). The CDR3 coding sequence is TGCAGTGCTACTCGACTAGCGGGGGACGAGCAGTACTTC. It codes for CSATRLAGDEQYF.

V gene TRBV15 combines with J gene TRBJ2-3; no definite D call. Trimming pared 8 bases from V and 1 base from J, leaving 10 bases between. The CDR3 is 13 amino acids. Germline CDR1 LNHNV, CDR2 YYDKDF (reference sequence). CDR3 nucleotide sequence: TGTGCCACCCAATTACCGGGCACAGATACGCAGTATTTT. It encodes CATQLPGTDTQYF.

In DNA, the CDR3 is TGCGCCAGCAGCCCGGGGGTGGGAGAGGAGACCCAGTACTTC. Its translation is CASSPGVGEETQYF. V and J are TRBV5-1 and TRBJ2-5; D might be TRBD2 (6 bases). V lost 4 bases and J lost 5, with 15 bases in between. Germline-derived CDR1 and CDR2 are SGHRS and YFSETQ. The CDR3 runs 14 residues.

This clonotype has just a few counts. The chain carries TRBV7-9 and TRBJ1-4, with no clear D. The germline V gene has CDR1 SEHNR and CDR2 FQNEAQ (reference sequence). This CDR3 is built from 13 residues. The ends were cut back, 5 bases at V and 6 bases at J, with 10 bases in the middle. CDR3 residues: CASSHRADEKLFF. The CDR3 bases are TGTGCCAGCAGCCACCGGGCGGATGAAAAACTGTTTTTT. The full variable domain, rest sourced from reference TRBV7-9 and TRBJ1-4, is DTGVSQNPRHKITKRGQNVTFRCDPISEHNRLYWYRQTLGQGPEFLTYFQNEAQLEKSRLLSDRFSAERPKGSFSTLEIQRTEQGDSAMYLCASSHRADEKLFFGSGTQLSVL.

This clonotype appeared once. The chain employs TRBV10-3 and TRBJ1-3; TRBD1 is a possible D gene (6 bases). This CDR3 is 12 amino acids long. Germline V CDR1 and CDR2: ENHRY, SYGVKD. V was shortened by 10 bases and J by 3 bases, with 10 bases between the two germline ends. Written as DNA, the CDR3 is TGTGCCACTACAGGGAATGGAAACACCATATATTTT. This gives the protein CATTGNGNTIYF.

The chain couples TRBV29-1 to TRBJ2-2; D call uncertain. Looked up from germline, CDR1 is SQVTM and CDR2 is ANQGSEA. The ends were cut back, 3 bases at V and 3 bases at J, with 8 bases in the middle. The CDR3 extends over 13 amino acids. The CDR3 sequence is CSVDAGYTGELFF. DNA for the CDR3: TGCAGCGTTGATGCTGGATACACCGGGGAGCTGTTTTTT.

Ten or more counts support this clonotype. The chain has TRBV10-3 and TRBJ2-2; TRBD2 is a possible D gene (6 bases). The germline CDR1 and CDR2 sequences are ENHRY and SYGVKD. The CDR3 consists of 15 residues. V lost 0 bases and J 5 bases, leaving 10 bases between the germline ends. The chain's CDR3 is CAISESALATGELFF. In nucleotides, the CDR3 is TGTGCCATCAGTGAGTCGGCACTAGCAACCGGGGAGCTGTTTTTT.

This CDR3 reads CAIGGLEQYF. CDR3 in DNA: TGTGCCATCGGTGGTCTGGAGCAGTACTTC. V and J are TRBV10-3 and TRBJ2-7, with D unclear. Germline lookup yields CDR1 ENHRY and CDR2 SYGVKD. V shed 8 bases and J shed 7 bases, with 9 bases lying between them. The CDR3 has 10 residues.

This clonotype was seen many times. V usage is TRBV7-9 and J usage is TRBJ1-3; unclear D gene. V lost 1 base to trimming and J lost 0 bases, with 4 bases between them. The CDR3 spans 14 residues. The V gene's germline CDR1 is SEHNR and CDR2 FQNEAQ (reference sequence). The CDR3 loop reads CASSLDSSGNTIYF. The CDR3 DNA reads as TGTGCCAGCAGCTTAGACAGCTCTGGAAACACCATATATTTT.

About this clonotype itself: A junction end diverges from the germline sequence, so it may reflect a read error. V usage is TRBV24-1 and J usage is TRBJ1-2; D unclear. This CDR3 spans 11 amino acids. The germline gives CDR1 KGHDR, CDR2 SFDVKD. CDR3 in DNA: TGCAGCGTCGATTCCCACACCCACTACACCTTC. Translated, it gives CSVDSHTHYTF.

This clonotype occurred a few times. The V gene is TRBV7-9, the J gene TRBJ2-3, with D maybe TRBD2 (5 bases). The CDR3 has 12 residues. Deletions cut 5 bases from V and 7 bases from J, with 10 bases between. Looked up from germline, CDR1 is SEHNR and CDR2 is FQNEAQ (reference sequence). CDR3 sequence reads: CASSTTGNTQYF. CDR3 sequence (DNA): TGTGCCAGCAGCACAACCGGGAATACGCAGTATTTT.

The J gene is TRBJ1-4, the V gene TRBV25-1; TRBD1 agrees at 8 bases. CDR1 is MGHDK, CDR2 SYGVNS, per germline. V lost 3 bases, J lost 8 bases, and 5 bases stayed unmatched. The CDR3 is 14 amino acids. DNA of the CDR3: TGTGCCAGCAGTGATTCCGCAGGGGGCGAAAAACTGTTTTTT. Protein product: CASSDSAGGEKLFF. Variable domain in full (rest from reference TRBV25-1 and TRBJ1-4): EADIYQTPRYLVIGTGKKITLECSQTMGHDKMYWYQQDPGMELHLIHYSYGVNSTEKGDLSSESTVSRIRTEHFPLTLESARPSHTSQYLCASSDSAGGEKLFFGSGTQLSVL.

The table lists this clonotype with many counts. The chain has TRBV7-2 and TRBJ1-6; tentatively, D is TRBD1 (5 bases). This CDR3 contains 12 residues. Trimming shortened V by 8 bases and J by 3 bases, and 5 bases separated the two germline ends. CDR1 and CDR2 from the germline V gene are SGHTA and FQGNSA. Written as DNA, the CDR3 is TGTGCCAGCGGGGGCTATAATTCACCCCTCCACTTT. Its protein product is CASGGYNSPLHF.

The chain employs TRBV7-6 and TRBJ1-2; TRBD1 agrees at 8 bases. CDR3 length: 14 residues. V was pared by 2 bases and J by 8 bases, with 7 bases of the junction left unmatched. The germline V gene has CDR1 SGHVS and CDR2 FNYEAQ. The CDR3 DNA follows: TGTGCCAGCAGCTTATACGGGACAGGACGCGGCTACACCTTC. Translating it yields CASSLYGTGRGYTF.

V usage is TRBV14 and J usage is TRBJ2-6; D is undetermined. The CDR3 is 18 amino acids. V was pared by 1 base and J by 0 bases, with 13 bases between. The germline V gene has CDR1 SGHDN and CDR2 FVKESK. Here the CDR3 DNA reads TGTGCCAGCAGCCAAGGAATTAGGGCGTTCTCTGGGGCCAACGTCCTGACTTTC. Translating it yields CASSQGIRAFSGANVLTF.

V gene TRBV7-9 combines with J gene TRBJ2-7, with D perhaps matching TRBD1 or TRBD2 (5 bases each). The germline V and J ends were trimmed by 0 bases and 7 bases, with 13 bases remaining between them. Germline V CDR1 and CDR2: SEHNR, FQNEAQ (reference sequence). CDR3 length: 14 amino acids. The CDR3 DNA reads TGTGCCAGCAGCTTAGCTATAGGGACGGAAGAGCAGTACTTC. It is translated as CASSLAIGTEEQYF.

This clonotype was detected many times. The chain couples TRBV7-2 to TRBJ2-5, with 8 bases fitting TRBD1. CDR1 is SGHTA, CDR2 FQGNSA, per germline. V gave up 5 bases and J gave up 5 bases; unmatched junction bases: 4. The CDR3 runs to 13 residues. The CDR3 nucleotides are TGTGCCAGCAGCACGGACAGGGCTGAGACCCAGTACTTC. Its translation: CASSTDRAETQYF.